This record looks at one T cell receptor beta chain sequence and its context. Its antigen is not known. The data belong to a study of cytomegalovirus exposure and HLA in healthy donors. Study findings and constraints: Per a later analysis, under 20,000 TCR beta sequences showed association with HLA alleles at 0.05 false discovery rate.

Germline CDR1 and CDR2: MRHNA and SNTAGT. V was pared by 6 bases and J by 5 bases, with 17 bases between. This CDR3 comprises 15 residues. With 60 Vbeta and 13 Jbeta primers, the PCR was carried out. Profiled with immunoSEQ multiplex PCR; TCRdb holds only in-frame clones, not every one. The table lists roughly 180,000 clones, around 80% of them singletons. This chain uses TRBV6-4 with TRBJ2-1, with D perhaps matching TRBD2 (6 bases). This receptor was taken from a female donor in good health and CMV-seronegative. Sequencing used PBMCs. CDR3 DNA: TGTGCCAGCAGCAACGGGGACTTTGGCCACAATGAGCAGTTCTTC. Its protein product is CASSNGDFGHNEQFF.